Listed here are 10 T cell receptor beta chains from one sample, sequenced in a study of metastatic and nonmetastatic thyroid tumors. Each patient came to thyroid surgery without any prior treatment (of any kind). From the PCR reads, TCRdb re-called clones with MiXCR. The table records more than 9,500 clones, around 30% of them present only once. The sample taken for sequencing was adjacent normal tissue. The receptors originated from a male donor with papillary thyroid cancer or a benign thyroid nodule (not recorded which). Some clones in this sample may be carry-over from other donors' samples.

The V call is TRBV9, the J call TRBJ2-1, with 11 bases lining up with TRBD2. The germline gives CDR1 SGDLS, CDR2 YYNGEE. The V segment lost 0 bases and the J segment 6 bases; nucleotides outside the gene matches: 5. The CDR3 runs 16 residues. CDR3 bases: TGTGCCAGCAGCGTAGTGGGGCTAGCGGGGGGCAATGAGCAGTTCTTC. Amino acids: CASSVVGLAGGNEQFF.

This clone was detected a few times. V and J are TRBV19 and TRBJ2-1, with a tentative D call TRBD2 (6 bases). Germline V gene sequence: CDR1 LNHDA, CDR2 SQIVND (reference sequence). The V end lost 3 bases, the J end lost 9 bases, and 15 bases lay between the germline ends. CDR3 length equals 14 residues. CDR3 region: CASSINAQGGEQFF. The DNA for the CDR3 is TGTGCCAGTAGTATTAACGCTCAGGGAGGTGAGCAGTTCTTC.

This chain connects TRBV2 to TRBJ1-2; 11 bases map to TRBD1. Germline CDR1 is SNHLY and CDR2 is FYNNEI. V trimming: 6 bases; J trimming: 7 bases; junction bases outside the gene matches: 4. CDR3 size: 13 residues. CDR3 residues: CASRRTGGIGYTF. The CDR3 nucleotides are TGTGCCAGCAGGCGGACAGGGGGCATTGGCTACACCTTC. Complete variable domain (other parts from reference TRBV2 and TRBJ1-2): EPEVTQTPSHQVTQMGQEVILRCVPISNHLYFYWYRQILGQKVEFLVSFYNNEISEKSEIFDDQFSVERPDGSNFTLKIRSTKLEDSAMYFCASRRTGGIGYTFGSGTRLTVV.

J is TRBJ2-7 and V is TRBV14; 9 bases are a match to TRBD2. V lost 3 bases to trimming and J lost 6 bases; unmatched junction nucleotides: 15. The length of the CDR3 is 17 residues. Germline CDR1 SGHDN, CDR2 FVKESK. CDR3 sequence (DNA): TGTGCCAGCAGCCAGAGCGGGAGGTTGGGAAGGTCGAGCGAGCAGTACTTC. Translating gives CASSQSGRLGRSSEQYF.

This clone is labeled large. An end of the junction does not agree with germline; a read error may underlie this. At the DNA level, this CDR3 is encoded by other sequences in the same sample as well. The chain has TRBV20-1 and TRBJ2-7; D is unresolved. CDR1 is DFQATT and CDR2 is SNEGSKA in the germline V gene (reference sequence). The CDR3 spans 15 residues. The CDR3 is CSAPRVGSISHEQYF. For the CDR3, the DNA is TGCAGTGCGCCCCGCGTGGGCAGTATCTCCCACGAGCAGTACTTC.

The chain combines TRBV28 with TRBJ2-7, with TRBD2 identical over 9 bases. In germline, CDR1 is MDHEN, CDR2 SYDVKM. The CDR3 loop spans 16 amino acids. The trim removed 4 bases at V and 5 bases at J, leaving 12 bases unmatched. In nucleotides, the CDR3 is TGTGCCAGCAGTTCCACCCCGGGGACTAGCCTCGACGAGCAGTACTTC. Translating it yields CASSSTPGTSLDEQYF. The full variable domain, completed using reference TRBV28 and TRBJ2-7, is DVKVTQSSRYLVKRTGEKVFLECVQDMDHENMFWYRQDPGLGLRLIYFSYDVKMKEKGDIPEGYSVSREKKERFSLILESASTNQTSMYLCASSSTPGTSLDEQYFGPGTRLTVT.

This clone showed up just a few times. V usage is TRBV7-2 and J usage is TRBJ1-1; D perhaps matches TRBD1 (5 bases). The CDR3 runs 15 residues. The ends were cut back, 6 bases at V and 2 bases at J, with 16 bases in the middle. The germline gives CDR1 SGHTA, CDR2 FQGNSA. CDR3 region: CASSSLLGLNTEAFF. The CDR3 DNA reads TGTGCCAGCAGTTCCTTGCTGGGACTAAACACTGAAGCTTTCTTT.

The V call is TRBV20-1, the J call TRBJ2-7; 7 bases are a match to TRBD1. The CDR3 sequence is 16 residues long. The germline CDR1 and CDR2 sequences are DFQATT and SNEGSKA (reference sequence). V trimming: 3 bases; J trimming: 6 bases; junction bases outside the gene matches: 17. The chain's CDR3 is CSARGPERGRLGEQYF. In nucleotides, the CDR3 is TGCAGTGCTAGGGGGCCCGAGAGGGGGCGACTGGGCGAGCAGTACTTC.

This clone showed up just a few times. The CDR3 reads CASSRTSPTGELFF. The CDR3, as DNA: TGCGCCAGCAGCAGGACTAGCCCCACCGGGGAGCTGTTTTTT. The V gene is TRBV5-1, the J gene TRBJ2-2; 8 nucleotides line up with TRBD2. The CDR3 contains 14 residues. CDR1 and CDR2 (germline): SGHRS, YFSETQ. V lost 4 bases to trimming and J lost 4 bases; unmatched junction nucleotides: 3.

This clone was counted ten times or more. V and J are TRBV5-4 and TRBJ1-2; the D is unclear. The CDR3 is 15 amino acids. Germline loops: CDR1 SGHNT, CDR2 YYREEE (reference sequence). V lost 4 bases and J lost 7, with 20 bases in between. The CDR3 nucleotides are TGTGCCAGCAGCCCCCCCTCTACCAAGGATGCTGGCTACACCTTC. Its translation: CASSPPSTKDAGYTF.